Sequencing of this T cell receptor (beta chain) was carried out in a study of cytomegalovirus exposure and HLA in healthy donors. Whole-study context: A prior study identified roughly 110 million unique TCR beta sequences from 190 million or so T cells.

This CDR3 has 15 amino acids. Trimming pared 5 bases from V and 3 bases from J, leaving 14 bases between. Germline V CDR1 and CDR2: SGHVS, FNYEAQ. PCR amplification relied on 60 Vbeta primers (plus 13 Jbeta primers). Assay used: immunoSEQ multiplex PCR; TCRdb lists only in-frame clones, some missing. The table includes approximately 110,000 clones, roughly 74% detected once. Healthy bone marrow donors formed the donor group. Overall study results and limits: Some V segments (TRBV6-2 and TRBV6-3 among them) were excluded as indistinguishable.

This clone has a single count. As yet, its antigen is unknown. The source is a man aged 35 to 55 in good health and CMV-seronegative. Sequenced: PBMCs. This chain uses TRBV7-6 with TRBJ1-5, with D unresolved. The CDR3 coding sequence is TGTGCCAGCAGCCGTGGACCGGGATTCAATCAGCCCCAGCATTTT. This translates into CASSRGPGFNQPQHF.